These 20 T cell receptor beta chains originate from one sample sequenced in a study of molecular identifiers for immune sequencing clone quantification. TCRdb called the PCR reads again in MiXCR, with one record for every CDR3 protein. The sample has hundreds of thousands of distinct CDR3 sequences; 20% are singletons. The sample was naive CD8+ T cells from blood, with Jurkat cell RNA spiked in. Subset denoted: FACS-sorted CD8+CD4-CCR7+CD45RA+ naive T cells. The receptors stem from a human donor in good health. Some libraries in this study had Jurkat cell RNA spiked in.

Remarks on this clonotype: A much larger clone lies one base from this, so it may be a read error. The V call is TRBV6-2 or TRBV6-3, the J call TRBJ2-2, with no clear D. The CDR3 covers 13 residues. Germline V gene data show CDR1 as MNHEY and CDR2 as SVGEGT. CDR3 loop: CVSSPIGTGELFF. The DNA for the CDR3 is TGTGTCAGCAGCCCCATAGGAACCGGGGAGCTGTTTTTT.

In regard to this clonotype: Being one base from a much bigger clone, this may be a read error. The V gene is TRBV7-9, the J gene TRBJ2-7; 8 positions agree with TRBD1. From germline, CDR1 is SEHNR and CDR2 FQNEAQ (reference sequence). CDR3 length equals 14 residues. The ends lost 7 bases at V and 3 bases at J; junction bases unmatched: 8. The CDR3 DNA follows: TGTGCCAGCACCCGACAGGGGAAGCTCTACGAGCAGTACTTC. Encoded protein: CASTRQGKLYEQYF.

This clonotype was counted once. One base away lies a much larger clone, so this may be a sequencing read error. The gene calls are TRBV9 and TRBJ2-1; D is unresolved. Germline V gene sequence: CDR1 SGDLS, CDR2 YYNGEE. The CDR3 is 15 residues long. As DNA, the CDR3 is TGTGCCGGCAGCCCCCCCGGAGCCCGAGAGAATGAGCAGTTCTTC. Encoded protein: CAGSPPGARENEQFF. The full variable domain, in which reference TRBV9 and TRBJ2-1 provide the parts outside the CDR3, is DSGVTQTPKHLITATGQRVTLRCSPRSGDLSVYWYQQSLDQGLQFLIQYYNGEERAKGNILERFSAQQFPDLHSELNLSSLELGDSALYFCAGSPPGARENEQFFGPGTRLTVL.

The genes are TRBV20-1 and TRBJ2-1; TRBD2 agrees at 7 bases. With 3 bases clipped from V and 6 bases from J, the junction kept 14 bases outside the gene matches. This CDR3 region has 16 residues. Germline V gene sequence: CDR1 DFQATT, CDR2 SNEGSKA (reference sequence). CDR3 region: CSARTAAGDRGNEQFF. The DNA for the CDR3 is TGCAGTGCTAGGACAGCCGCGGGAGATAGGGGCAATGAGCAGTTCTTC.

This clonotype was recorded at least ten times. V usage is TRBV5-6 and J usage is TRBJ2-7, with TRBD1 matching 7 bases. V was clipped by 4 bases and J by 4 bases; unmatched bases: 8. CDR3 size: 14 residues. CDR1 is SGHDT, CDR2 YYEEEE, per germline. The CDR3, as DNA: TGTGCCAGCAGCACCCGGGACAGACATTACGAGCAGTACTTC. Translating it yields CASSTRDRHYEQYF.

V and J are TRBV2 and TRBJ1-1; no clear D gene. Per the germline V gene, CDR1 is SNHLY and CDR2 is FYNNEI. The CDR3 runs 16 residues. With 2 bases removed from V and 7 bases from J, the gap between germline ends came to 20 bases. CDR3: CASSESVRALQFEAFF. The CDR3 coding sequence is TGTGCCAGCAGTGAAAGCGTGCGGGCCCTACAATTTGAAGCTTTCTTT.

The chain is built from TRBV24-1 and TRBJ2-3, with 10 bases matching TRBD2. The CDR3 is 16 amino acids. Trimming cost V 3 bases and J 4 bases; bases outside gene matches: 6. In germline, CDR1 is KGHDR, CDR2 SFDVKD. This CDR3 reads CATSDPTSGNADTQYF. CDR3 in DNA: TGTGCCACCAGTGATCCTACTAGCGGGAATGCAGATACGCAGTATTTT.

This clonotype was detected many times. The chain joins TRBV12-3 or TRBV12-4 to TRBJ2-2; weak D call: TRBD2 (5 bases). Deletions cut 5 bases from V and 4 bases from J, with 14 bases between. CDR3 size: 15 residues. DNA for the CDR3: TGTGCCAGCAGTATCCTCCCTCGGGGCACCGGGGAGCTGTTTTTT. Translating it yields CASSILPRGTGELFF.

This clonotype was picked up many times. V and J are TRBV30 and TRBJ2-6, with D hard to call. In germline, CDR1 is GTSNPN, CDR2 SVGIG (reference sequence). The V gene lost 3 bases and the J gene lost 0 bases, with 6 bases spanning the gap. This CDR3 has 14 residues. The CDR3 DNA is TGTGCCTGGAGGGCAGACTCTGGGGCCAACGTCCTGACTTTC. It is translated as CAWRADSGANVLTF.

This clonotype was seen repeatedly, ten times or more. This chain joins TRBV27 and TRBJ2-1, with 8 bases aligning to TRBD2. In germline, CDR1 is MNHEY, CDR2 SMNVEV (reference sequence). Trimming removed 3 bases from V and 8 bases from J; junction bases left unmatched: 6. This CDR3 is built from 14 residues. As DNA, the CDR3 is TGTGCCAGCAGTTTCTTGGCGGGGGGCGATGAGCAGTTCTTC. As protein: CASSFLAGGDEQFF.

This clonotype was recorded many times. The chain combines TRBV2 with TRBJ2-1; 12 bases match TRBD2. Per the germline V gene, CDR1 is SNHLY and CDR2 is FYNNEI. The CDR3 runs to 20 residues. J was trimmed by 1 base and V by 1 base; bases with no gene match: 11. CDR3 sequence (DNA): TGTGCCAGCAGTGAAGAGCTAGCGGGAGGGATATTGGGATCCTACAATGAGCAGTTCTTC. It yields the protein CASSEELAGGILGSYNEQFF. The full variable domain, its missing parts supplied by reference TRBV2 and TRBJ2-1, is EPEVTQTPSHQVTQMGQEVILRCVPISNHLYFYWYRQILGQKVEFLVSFYNNEISEKSEIFDDQFSVERPDGSNFTLKIRSTKLEDSAMYFCASSEELAGGILGSYNEQFFGPGTRLTVL.

This clonotype was counted many times. The chain is built from TRBV6-2 or TRBV6-3 and TRBJ1-5; D unresolved. CDR3 size: 16 residues. The germline CDR1 and CDR2 sequences are MNHEY and SVGEGT. V was cut by 0 bases and J by 0 bases, with 9 bases left in between. The CDR3 coding sequence is TGTGCCAGCAGTTACTCGTCCGGGGATAGCAATCAGCCCCAGCATTTT. It yields the protein CASSYSSGDSNQPQHF.

As to this clonotype: One base away lies a much larger clone, so this may be a sequencing read error. The conserved closing phenylalanine or tryptophan is absent in this CDR3, likely reflecting a read error. J is TRBJ1-5 and V is TRBV12-3 or TRBV12-4; D is possibly TRBD1 (5 bases). The CDR3 loop spans 13 amino acids. With 3 bases removed from V and 6 bases from J, the gap between germline ends came to 9 bases. The CDR3 spells CASSLTGRQPQHL. DNA for the CDR3: TGTGCCAGCAGTTTGACGGGGCGTCAGCCCCAGCATCTT.

The chain's CDR3 is CASSQTVGAYEQYF. The DNA for the CDR3 is TGTGCCAGCAGTCAGACGGTTGGGGCCTACGAGCAGTACTTC. V gene TRBV27 combines with J gene TRBJ2-7; D unclear. The germline gives CDR1 MNHEY, CDR2 SMNVEV (reference sequence). V lost 5 bases and J lost 2, with 13 bases in between. This CDR3 is 14 amino acids long.

The table lists this clonotype with many counts. The chain is built from TRBV24-1 and TRBJ2-3; D gene unclear. Germline values: CDR1 KGHDR, CDR2 SFDVKD. This CDR3 region has 12 residues. Trimming removed 8 bases at V and 4 bases at J, with 9 bases between. In DNA, the CDR3 is TGTGCCACCAAGAGAACCCCAGATACGCAGTATTTT. This encodes CATKRTPDTQYF.

This clonotype was recorded many times. This rearrangement joins TRBV10-3 to TRBJ2-7, with D maybe TRBD2 (6 bases). CDR3 length: 11 residues. Per germline, CDR1 ENHRY and CDR2 SYGVKD. The V gene lost 6 bases and the J gene lost 5 bases, with 8 bases spanning the gap. The CDR3 coding sequence is TGTGCCATCAGGGGAGGCGACGAGCAGTACTTC. It encodes CAIRGGDEQYF.

This clonotype showed up many times. The chain has TRBV12-3 or TRBV12-4 and TRBJ2-3; D is perhaps TRBD1 (5 bases). The CDR3 is 12 amino acids. Trimming left V 5 bases short and J 9 bases short, with 12 bases between. The CDR3 loop is CASSPSAGTQYF. CDR3 bases: TGTGCCAGCAGTCCTTCGGCAGGGACGCAGTATTTT.

Comment on this clonotype: A read error may be the cause here, since a much bigger clone is one base away. The chain joins TRBV4-3 to TRBJ2-7; D perhaps matches TRBD2 (5 bases). Germline lookup yields CDR1 LGHNA and CDR2 YSLEER. The CDR3 runs to 16 residues. In nucleotides, the CDR3 is TGCGCCGGCAGCCAAGATCTCGTCGGGAACTCCTACGAGCAGTACTTC. Translated, it gives CAGSQDLVGNSYEQYF.

Concerning this clonotype itself: A read error may explain this, as a much larger clone is one base away. This chain connects TRBV9 to TRBJ2-3; D is ambiguous. Germline loops: CDR1 SGDLS, CDR2 YYNGEE. The V end was cut by 0 bases, the J end by 1 base, with 9 bases between. There are 15 residues in the CDR3. The CDR3 protein is CASSVVAAGTDTQYF. Written as DNA, the CDR3 is TGTGCCAGCAGCGTAGTAGCTGCTGGCACAGATACGCAGTATTTT.

This clonotype was seen repeatedly, ten times or more. The chain couples TRBV11-2 to TRBJ2-7; 8 positions match TRBD1. V lost 4 bases and J lost 7; bases outside the gene matches: 3. There are 12 residues in the CDR3. The germline CDR1 and CDR2 sequences are SGHAT and FQNNGV. The CDR3 coding sequence is TGTGCCAGCAGCTCCGGGACAGGTGAGCAGTACTTC. It is translated as CASSSGTGEQYF.